This TCR beta chain was documented in a study of shared clonotypes between healthy human individuals. Study-wide findings and caveats: Larger estimated richness was generally recorded for naive subsets relative to memory subsets. Sharing across four donors was highest in naive CD4 (about 5%) and lowest in memory CD8 (0.4%). Blood was the only sampled material, and tissue repertoires likely differ.

Adult donors, all healthy and HIV-negative, had no recent acute infections or vaccinations. Worth noting for this clone: Its antigen is currently unknown. The same CDR3 can be traced to other DNA sequences in this sample.

Assay used: immunoSEQ multiplex PCR; TCRdb lists only in-frame clones, some missing. The table shows millions of clones, with around nine tenths occurring only once. The CDR3 has 14 residues. The ends lost 7 bases at V and 6 bases at J; junction bases unmatched: 7. The germline gives CDR1 MNHNS, CDR2 SASEGT. V and J are TRBV6-1 and TRBJ1-5; TRBD1 matches at 9 bases. The receptor was isolated from a man aged 18-30 years in good health. Sequencing was carried out using naive CD4+ T cells sorted from blood. Subset noted: CD45RA+ positively selected. This chain's CDR3 is CASNPGQGGQPQHF. The DNA of the CDR3 is TGTGCCAGCAACCCGGGACAGGGAGGTCAGCCCCAGCATTTT.